The rows below give T cell receptor beta chains drawn from one sample of a study of cytomegalovirus exposure and HLA in healthy donors. Produced via immunoSEQ multiplex PCR; TCRdb's table is partial and in-frame only. Of about 120,000 clones listed, 55% to 75% are singletons. Specimen: PBMCs. The receptors derive from a man aged 25-40 years in good health and CMV-seropositive. The conserved cysteine and the conserved F or W are not part of the CDR3 here.

v_call,j_call,cdr3_aa
TRBV2,TRBJ2-1,ASSELGGRAGEQF
TRBV6-6,TRBJ2-7,ASSFTGSSYEQY
TRBV20-1,TRBJ2-3,SASPSDTQY
TRBV6-6,TRBJ2-2,ASSYPSVELF
TRBV9,TRBJ1-1,ASSGSGGWGTEAF
TRBV6-1,TRBJ2-3,ASRDRVPDTQY
TRBV10-1,TRBJ2-1,AIQRDRSNEQF
TRBV7-9,TRBJ2-1,ASSLRIFWREGLRNEQF
TRBV6-5,TRBJ1-3,ASSYSYGKGNTIY
TRBV5-1,TRBJ2-1,ATRALAGGFDEQF